A selection of T cell receptor beta chains follows, all from one sample in a study of response to subunit inactivated influenza vaccine. One entry per CDR3 protein, called by TCRdb with MiXCR from the RT-PCR reads. The table lists about 570,000 distinct CDR3 sequences, 12% of them singletons, with around 9.6% in the top ten. The sample was PBMCs from blood, taken on the day of vaccination. The receptors derive from a man between 50 and 59 years old who received an inactivated influenza vaccine. Both conserved end residues are part of each CDR3. The D gene is left open where the match is weak. Expanded clones are given a class, and other clones once, few, many or no size at all.

length: 16; size: few; J: TRBJ2-1; V: TRBV27; D: TRBD2; CDR3: CASSSFQAGGPGEQFF; DNA: TGTGCCAGCAGTTCATTCCAAGCGGGAGGGCCGGGTGAGCAGTTCTTC
length: 13; size: -; J: TRBJ2-5; V: TRBV29-1; D: -; CDR3: CSVEPTGLETQYF; DNA: TGCAGCGTTGAACCCACAGGGTTAGAGACCCAGTACTTC
length: 16; size: -; J: TRBJ2-7; V: TRBV5-5; D: TRBD2; CDR3: CASSLRAGAVDYEQYF; DNA: TGTGCCAGCAGCTTGAGAGCGGGGGCGGTAGACTACGAGCAGTACTTC
length: 14; size: few; J: TRBJ2-7; V: TRBV9; D: -; CDR3: CASSVGQAGATQYF; DNA: TGTGCCAGCAGCGTAGGCCAGGCTGGAGCGACGCAGTACTTC
length: 14; size: -; J: TRBJ1-6; V: TRBV12-3/TRBV12-4; D: -; CDR3: CASSLWGYRSPLHF; DNA: TGTGCCAGCAGTTTATGGGGGTATCGTTCACCCCTCCACTTT
length: 14; size: few; J: TRBJ2-5; V: TRBV5-1; D: -; CDR3: CASSFGEHQETQYF; DNA: TGCGCCAGCAGCTTCGGGGAGCACCAAGAGACCCAGTACTTC
length: 17; size: few; J: TRBJ2-3; V: TRBV4-2; D: TRBD2; CDR3: CASSQGKSGRSTDTQYF; DNA: TGTGCCAGCAGCCAAGGAAAGAGCGGGAGATCTACGGATACGCAGTATTTT
length: 15; size: -; J: TRBJ2-7; V: TRBV4-1; D: -; CDR3: CASSQMEGVGYEQYF; DNA: TGCGCCAGCAGCCAGATGGAGGGGGTAGGCTACGAGCAGTACTTC
length: 15; size: many; J: TRBJ2-2; V: TRBV5-1; D: -; CDR3: CASSETRGTPGELFF; DNA: TGCGCCAGCAGCGAAACGAGGGGAACCCCCGGGGAGCTGTTTTTT
length: 15; size: few; J: TRBJ1-6; V: TRBV5-6; D: -; CDR3: CASSFQLGGDSPLHF; DNA: TGTGCCAGCAGCTTTCAGCTGGGGGGGGATTCACCCCTCCACTTT
length: 15; size: -; J: TRBJ1-2; V: TRBV29-1; D: -; CDR3: CSVAPMSGVDYGYTF; DNA: TGCAGCGTTGCGCCCATGTCTGGGGTAGACTATGGCTACACCTTC
length: 17; size: -; J: TRBJ2-1; V: TRBV19; D: TRBD1; CDR3: CASSRTLGQGPYNEQFF; DNA: TGTGCCAGTAGCCGCACCCTCGGACAGGGCCCCTACAATGAGCAGTTCTTC
length: 13; size: few; J: TRBJ1-5; V: TRBV18; D: -; CDR3: CASSPAVHQPQHF; DNA: TGTGCCAGCTCACCAGCGGTTCATCAGCCCCAGCATTTT
length: 13; size: -; J: TRBJ1-4; V: TRBV5-1; D: -; CDR3: CASSLGHDEKLFF; DNA: TGCGCCAGCAGCTTGGGTCATGATGAAAAACTGTTTTTT
length: 15; size: few; J: TRBJ2-3; V: TRBV20-1; D: TRBD2; CDR3: CSARGLGLAADTQYF; DNA: TGCAGTGCTAGAGGTTTGGGACTAGCGGCAGATACGCAGTATTTT
length: 13; size: few; J: TRBJ2-4; V: TRBV10-3; D: -; CDR3: CAISELERNIQYF; DNA: TGTGCCATCAGTGAGTTAGAGAGAAACATTCAGTACTTC
length: 14; size: many; J: TRBJ1-5; V: TRBV12-3/TRBV12-4; D: TRBD1; CDR3: CASSPGQANQPQHF; DNA: TGTGCCAGCAGCCCGGGACAGGCTAATCAGCCCCAGCATTTT
length: 17; size: -; J: TRBJ1-1; V: TRBV25-1; D: -; CDR3: CASSTFKVGGGYTEAFF; DNA: TGTGCCAGCTCTACCTTCAAGGTGGGGGGCGGATATACTGAAGCTTTCTTT
length: 14; size: -; J: TRBJ1-5; V: TRBV20-1; D: -; CDR3: CSASQGTSNQPQHF; DNA: TGCAGTGCTAGCCAAGGTACCAGCAATCAGCCCCAGCATTTT
length: 11; size: -; J: TRBJ2-3; V: TRBV3-1; D: -; CDR3: CASSLTNTQYF; DNA: TGTGCCAGCAGCCTCACTAATACGCAGTATTTT
length: 16; size: few; J: TRBJ2-7; V: TRBV4-1; D: TRBD1; CDR3: CASSQTEGQGTYEQYF; DNA: TGCGCCAGCAGCCAAACCGAGGGACAGGGGACCTACGAGCAGTACTTC
length: 14; size: few; J: TRBJ2-1; V: TRBV19; D: -; CDR3: CASSIDRPYNEQFF; DNA: TGTGCCAGTAGTATAGATCGACCATACAATGAGCAGTTCTTC
length: 15; size: many; J: TRBJ2-7; V: TRBV14; D: -; CDR3: CASSQGVRSSYEQYF; DNA: TGTGCCAGCAGCCAAGGAGTTCGGAGCTCCTACGAGCAGTACTTC
length: 16; size: many; J: TRBJ2-1; V: TRBV6-5; D: TRBD2; CDR3: CASSYSRTSGARGQFF; DNA: TGTGCCAGCAGTTACTCGAGGACTAGCGGGGCGCGTGGGCAGTTCTTC
length: 13; size: few; J: TRBJ2-3; V: TRBV12-3/TRBV12-4; D: -; CDR3: CASSLSAADTQYF; DNA: TGTGCCAGCAGCCTTAGCGCGGCAGATACGCAGTATTTT
length: 14; size: many; J: TRBJ2-5; V: TRBV18; D: -; CDR3: CASSAGAQQETQYF; DNA: TGTGCCAGCTCAGCAGGAGCACAGCAAGAGACCCAGTACTTC
length: 16; size: few; J: TRBJ2-1; V: TRBV5-6; D: -; CDR3: CASSARGVSSYNEQFF; DNA: TGTGCCAGCAGCGCGCGGGGAGTGAGCTCCTACAATGAGCAGTTCTTC
length: 15; size: -; J: TRBJ2-7; V: TRBV5-6; D: TRBD1; CDR3: CASSWGTGRAYEQYF; DNA: TGTGCCAGCAGCTGGGGGACAGGTCGGGCCTACGAGCAGTACTTC
length: 15; size: -; J: TRBJ2-1; V: TRBV7-9; D: TRBD2; CDR3: CASRDGTSGGPEQFF; DNA: TGTGCCAGCAGGGACGGGACTAGCGGGGGGCCCGAGCAGTTCTTC
length: 14; size: few; J: TRBJ2-1; V: TRBV7-9; D: -; CDR3: CASSLYVTVDEQFF; DNA: TGTGCCAGCAGCTTATACGTGACGGTGGATGAGCAGTTCTTC
length: 14; size: many; J: TRBJ2-2; V: TRBV29-1; D: -; CDR3: CSVQVGVGGGELFF; DNA: TGCAGCGTGCAAGTGGGGGTGGGCGGCGGGGAGCTGTTTTTT
length: 14; size: few; J: TRBJ2-1; V: TRBV12-3/TRBV12-4; D: -; CDR3: CASSTSPNYNEQFF; DNA: TGTGCCAGCAGTACGTCCCCCAACTACAATGAGCAGTTCTTC
length: 17; size: few; J: TRBJ2-2; V: TRBV27; D: -; CDR3: CASSLPGQVSNTGELFF; DNA: TGTGCCAGCAGTTTACCGGGACAAGTCTCGAACACCGGGGAGCTGTTTTTT
length: 16; size: few; J: TRBJ2-7; V: TRBV7-9; D: TRBD2; CDR3: CASSPDGAGDRYEQYF; DNA: TGTGCCAGCAGCCCAGACGGTGCGGGAGATAGGTACGAGCAGTACTTC
length: 14; size: few; J: TRBJ2-1; V: TRBV29-1; D: TRBD2; CDR3: CSHQLAGGKGEQFF; DNA: TGCAGCCACCAACTAGCGGGAGGAAAGGGTGAGCAGTTCTTC
length: 15; size: many; J: TRBJ2-3; V: TRBV4-3; D: TRBD1; CDR3: CASSQVTGGTDTQYF; DNA: TGCGCCAGCAGCCAAGTCACAGGGGGCACAGATACGCAGTATTTT
length: 12; size: -; J: TRBJ2-7; V: TRBV29-1; D: -; CDR3: CSVKQGDYEQYF; DNA: TGCAGCGTTAAACAGGGAGACTACGAGCAGTACTTC
length: 13; size: few; J: TRBJ1-4; V: TRBV7-9; D: -; CDR3: CASSFNVNEKLFF; DNA: TGTGCCAGCAGCTTTAACGTCAATGAAAAACTGTTTTTT
length: 14; size: -; J: TRBJ2-3; V: TRBV15; D: TRBD2; CDR3: CATSRAASGDTQYF; DNA: TGTGCCACCAGCAGAGCAGCTAGCGGAGATACGCAGTATTTT
length: 16; size: -; J: TRBJ2-1; V: TRBV20-1; D: TRBD2; CDR3: CSARSISGGGYNEQFF; DNA: TGCAGTGCTAGATCGATTAGCGGGGGGGGATACAATGAGCAGTTCTTC
length: 16; size: few; J: TRBJ2-7; V: TRBV3-1; D: TRBD1; CDR3: CASSQGWDRDSYEQYF; DNA: TGTGCCAGCAGCCAAGGGTGGGACAGAGACTCCTACGAGCAGTACTTC
length: 18; size: many; J: TRBJ2-2; V: TRBV4-3; D: -; CDR3: CASSQERPLGPGTGELFF; DNA: TGCGCCAGCAGCCAAGAGCGCCCCCTCGGACCGGGAACCGGGGAGCTGTTTTTT
length: 15; size: -; J: TRBJ1-2; V: TRBV4-1; D: TRBD1; CDR3: CASSQDPGGSYGYTF; DNA: TGCGCCAGCAGCCAAGACCCAGGGGGCAGCTATGGCTACACCTTC
length: 16; size: -; J: TRBJ2-2; V: TRBV4-2; D: -; CDR3: CASSQVGGGFAGELFF; DNA: TGTGCCAGCAGCCAAGTTGGGGGCGGATTTGCCGGGGAGCTGTTTTTT
length: 12; size: many; J: TRBJ2-3; V: TRBV20-1; D: -; CDR3: CSAIKVTDTQYF; DNA: TGCAGTGCAATAAAAGTCACAGATACGCAGTATTTT
length: 12; size: many; J: TRBJ1-2; V: TRBV12-3/TRBV12-4; D: -; CDR3: CASSLIGYGYTF; DNA: TGTGCCAGCAGTTTGATAGGTTATGGCTACACCTTC
length: 15; size: few; J: TRBJ2-7; V: TRBV28; D: TRBD2; CDR3: CASISGSLRSYEQYF; DNA: TGTGCCAGCATCAGCGGGAGTCTTAGGTCCTACGAGCAGTACTTC
length: 16; size: many; J: TRBJ2-4; V: TRBV21-1; D: -; CDR3: CASSKGRGTAKNIQYF; DNA: TGTGCCAGCAGCAAAGGGCGGGGAACAGCCAAAAACATTCAGTACTTC
length: 14; size: -; J: TRBJ2-7; V: TRBV12-3/TRBV12-4; D: TRBD1; CDR3: CASSMTGIVHEQYF; DNA: TGTGCCAGCAGTATGACAGGGATTGTCCACGAGCAGTACTTC
length: 22; size: few; J: TRBJ2-1; V: TRBV28; D: TRBD2; CDR3: CASSSQSLSGTSGSRSYNEQFF; DNA: TGTGCCAGCAGTTCTCAGAGCCTCTCCGGGACTAGCGGGAGTAGGAGCTACAATGAGCAGTTCTTC
length: 20; size: -; J: TRBJ2-1; V: TRBV21-1; D: -; CDR3: CASSKEGGTSGSVSYNEQFF; DNA: TGTGCCAGCAGCAAAGAAGGAGGGACTAGCGGGAGCGTTTCCTACAATGAGCAGTTCTTC
length: 17; size: -; J: TRBJ1-3; V: TRBV6-5; D: TRBD1; CDR3: CASSYSRDRGGGNTIYF; DNA: TGTGCCAGCAGTTACTCCCGGGACAGGGGGGGTGGAAACACCATATATTTT
length: 16; size: -; J: TRBJ2-2; V: TRBV4-3; D: -; CDR3: CASSQGPTEDPGELFF; DNA: TGCGCCAGCAGCCAAGGCCCCACAGAAGATCCCGGGGAGCTGTTTTTT
length: 14; size: few; J: TRBJ2-3; V: TRBV20-1; D: -; CDR3: CSADGDTSTDTQYF; DNA: TGCAGTGCTGACGGGGACACCAGCACAGATACGCAGTATTTT
length: 12; size: few; J: TRBJ2-3; V: TRBV27; D: TRBD2; CDR3: CASSSGGGTQYF; DNA: TGTGCCAGCAGTTCCGGCGGGGGTACGCAGTATTTT
length: 11; size: many; J: TRBJ1-1; V: TRBV5-1; D: -; CDR3: CASRGETEAFF; DNA: TGCGCCAGCAGAGGTGAAACTGAAGCTTTCTTT